These 32 T cell receptor beta chains were sequenced from one sample in a study of blood T cell repertoires in COVID-19. The assay was immunoSEQ multiplex PCR, and TCRdb's table has in-frame clones only and misses some. The sample contains tens of thousands of clones, 91% of which appear only once. Sequencing was done on a sample of peripheral blood. The receptors stem from a man in his sixties with acute or convalescent COVID-19.

This chain joins TRBV13 and TRBJ2-1; 8 nucleotides match TRBD1. CDR1 and CDR2 from the germline V gene are PRHDT and FYEKMQ (reference sequence). V was pared by 3 bases and J by 4 bases, with 2 bases of the junction left unmatched. The CDR3 spans 14 residues. CDR3: CASSFRDRYNEQFF. The CDR3 bases are TGTGCCAGCAGCTTCCGGGACAGGTACAATGAGCAGTTCTTC.

As for this clone: The same CDR3 is also encoded by other DNA sequences in this sample. This chain joins TRBV28 and TRBJ2-3, with D maybe TRBD1 (5 bases). The CDR3 is 15 residues long. Germline-derived CDR1 and CDR2 are MDHEN and SYDVKM. V lost 2 bases to trimming and J lost 0 bases, with 9 bases between them. The CDR3 sequence: CASSLGAGSTDTQYF. In DNA, the CDR3 is TGTGCCAGCAGTTTAGGGGCAGGTAGCACAGATACGCAGTATTTT.

This chain uses TRBV18 with TRBJ1-3, with a weak D call TRBD1 (5 bases). The CDR3 contains 18 residues. V gave up 0 bases and J gave up 1 base, with 16 bases separating them. Germline CDR1 and CDR2: KGHSH and LQKENI. CDR3 residues: CASSPPVLDRGSGNTIYF. CDR3 DNA sequence: TGTGCCAGCTCACCACCGGTTCTTGATCGGGGGTCTGGAAACACCATATATTTT.

V usage is TRBV14 and J usage is TRBJ2-1, with D perhaps matching TRBD1 (5 bases). The CDR3 has 17 residues. Trimming shortened V by 0 bases and J by 1 base, and 13 bases separated the two germline ends. Germline assignment: CDR1 SGHDN and CDR2 FVKESK. The CDR3 bases are TGTGCCAGCAGCCAAGATTCAGGGTCCTTATCCTACAATGAGCAGTTCTTC. This codes for CASSQDSGSLSYNEQFF.

The J gene is TRBJ1-5, the V gene TRBV4-1, with 7 bases that match TRBD1. V lost 0 bases and J lost 6; bases outside the gene matches: 11. CDR1 MGHRA and CDR2 YSYEKL come from the germline V gene. This CDR3 has 17 amino acids. The CDR3 region is CASSQEGDSPWGQPQHF. The CDR3 nucleotides read TGCGCCAGCAGCCAAGAAGGGGACAGCCCCTGGGGTCAGCCCCAGCATTTT.

The chain combines TRBV10-3 with TRBJ1-3, with TRBD1 identical over 9 bases. The CDR3 contains 15 residues. Germline CDR1 reads ENHRY; CDR2 reads SYGVKD. The V gene end was trimmed by 2 bases and the J gene end by 2 bases; junction bases not matched to a gene: 1. The CDR3 DNA sequence: TGTGCCATCAGTGAGCGGACAGGGGCTGGAAACACCATATATTTT. The encoded protein is CAISERTGAGNTIYF.

The chain links TRBV28 to TRBJ1-1; 10 bases map to TRBD1. This CDR3 spans 17 amino acids. The germline V gene encodes CDR1 MDHEN and CDR2 SYDVKM. V was pared by 3 bases and J by 0 bases, with 7 bases of the junction left unmatched. For the CDR3, the DNA is TGTGCCAGCAGTTTTGCCGGGACAGGGGAGATGAACACTGAAGCTTTCTTT. Protein sequence: CASSFAGTGEMNTEAFF.

The rearrangement links TRBV28 to TRBJ2-7, with D possibly being TRBD2 (5 bases). The CDR3 is 14 residues long. With 3 bases removed from V and 4 bases from J, the gap between germline ends came to 13 bases. Germline V gives CDR1 MDHEN, CDR2 SYDVKM. Written as DNA, the CDR3 is TGTGCCAGCAGTTTTGGAGGAACTCGTTACGAGCAGTACTTC. Amino acids: CASSFGGTRYEQYF.

V gene TRBV28 combines with J gene TRBJ1-5; D may be TRBD1 (5 bases). Germline V CDR1 and CDR2: MDHEN, SYDVKM. This CDR3 has 15 amino acids. Trimming removed 1 base at V and 7 bases at J, with 14 bases between. CDR3 protein: CASSLLVGDRQPQHF. CDR3 nucleotides: TGTGCCAGCAGTTTATTGGTAGGGGATCGGCAGCCCCAGCATTTT.

The rearrangement links TRBV7-9 to TRBJ2-1; 13 bases match TRBD2. The CDR3 is 15 amino acids. The trim removed 5 bases at V and 11 bases at J, leaving 9 bases unmatched. From germline, CDR1 is SEHNR and CDR2 FQNEAQ (reference sequence). The CDR3 spells CASSATSGRAVQQFF. CDR3 DNA sequence: TGTGCCAGCAGCGCCACTAGCGGGAGGGCCGTACAGCAGTTCTTC. The entire variable domain, with the rest obtained from reference TRBV7-9 and TRBJ2-1, is as follows: DTGVSQNPRHKITKRGQNVTFRCDPISEHNRLYWYRQTLGQGPEFLTYFQNEAQLEKSRLLSDRFSAERPKGSFSTLEIQRTEQGDSAMYLCASSATSGRAVQQFFGPGTRLTVL.

The chain joins TRBV6-5 to TRBJ1-5, with D tentatively TRBD1 (5 bases). There are 14 residues in the CDR3. Trimming took off 8 bases at V and 2 bases at J, with 13 bases between the two ends. Germline V gene sequence: CDR1 MNHEY, CDR2 SVGAGI. CDR3 sequence: CASGPRQRNQPQHF. In DNA form, the CDR3 reads TGTGCCAGCGGCCCCCGACAGCGCAATCAGCCCCAGCATTTT.

The rearrangement uses TRBV6-5 and TRBJ2-5; 7 positions match TRBD1. Germline V lookup: CDR1 MNHEY, CDR2 SVGAGI. This CDR3 has 13 residues. J was trimmed by 4 bases and V by 6 bases; bases with no gene match: 5. CDR3 coding DNA: TGTGCCAGCAGCTTACCAGGGGGAGAGACCCAGTACTTC. It codes for CASSLPGGETQYF.

The J gene is TRBJ1-6, the V gene TRBV21-1; the tabulated D call, TRBD1, remains unverified against the DNA. TRBV21-1 is labeled a pseudogene. The CDR3 is made up of 15 amino acids. The CDR3 protein is CASSNDRGHNSPLHF. The CDR3 region has the DNA TGTGCCAGCAGCAACGACAGGGGCCATAATTCACCCCTCCACTTT.

J is TRBJ1-1 and V is TRBV7-2, with D uncertain. Deletions cut 3 bases from V and 1 base from J, with 12 bases between. Germline assignment: CDR1 SGHTA and CDR2 FQGNSA. CDR3 size: 15 residues. In DNA form, the CDR3 reads TGTGCCAGCAGCTTCCAATCGGGATCGAACACTGAAGCTTTCTTT. Translating it yields CASSFQSGSNTEAFF. Full variable domain (rest looked up from reference TRBV7-2 and TRBJ1-1): GAGVSQSPSNKVTEKGKDVELRCDPISGHTALYWYRQSLGQGLEFLIYFQGNSAPDKSGLPSDRFSAERTGGSVSTLTIQRTQQEDSAVYLCASSFQSGSNTEAFFGQGTRLTVV.

V usage is TRBV19 and J usage is TRBJ1-1; no clear D gene. The V and J ends lost 5 bases and 4 bases respectively, with 14 bases between them. The CDR3 totals 14 residues. Germline-derived CDR1 and CDR2 are LNHDA and SQIVND (reference sequence). CDR3 coding DNA: TGTGCCAGTAGTCCTAACACTATGGGCACTGAAGCTTTCTTT. This gives the protein CASSPNTMGTEAFF.

This CDR3 reads CASSISGKSNEQFF. The CDR3 coding sequence is TGTGCCAGTAGTATCAGCGGGAAATCCAATGAGCAGTTCTTC. The J gene is TRBJ2-1, the V gene TRBV19; 7 bases fit TRBD2. Unmatched junction bases numbered 5, after V lost 3 bases and J lost 6 bases. Germline CDR1 LNHDA, CDR2 SQIVND (reference sequence). This CDR3 is 14 amino acids long.

This clone has a single count. The V and J genes are TRBV18 and TRBJ2-1, with a weak D call TRBD2 (6 bases). CDR3 size: 14 residues. The V and J ends lost 5 bases and 4 bases respectively, with 12 bases between them. Germline-derived CDR1 and CDR2 are KGHSH and LQKENI. The CDR3 here is CASSINSGYNEQFF. Written as DNA, the CDR3 is TGTGCCAGCTCAATAAATAGCGGATACAATGAGCAGTTCTTC.

V gene TRBV5-1 combines with J gene TRBJ1-3; D is perhaps TRBD1 (5 bases). CDR3 size: 17 residues. CDR1 and CDR2 from the germline V gene are SGHRS and YFSETQ. V lost 2 bases and J lost 4, with 19 bases in between. Here the CDR3 DNA reads TGCGCCAGCAGCTTTGGAGGGGTGGGCTTTGAAGGAAACACCATATATTTT. Its protein is CASSFGGVGFEGNTIYF.

The rearrangement joins TRBV29-1 to TRBJ1-1; TRBD1 aligns across 7 bases. The CDR3 is made up of 14 amino acids. The germline V gene encodes CDR1 SQVTM and CDR2 ANQGSEA. J was trimmed by 0 bases and V by 6 bases; bases with no gene match: 7. CDR3 nucleotides: TGCAGCGTAGTAACAGGGGATCTGAACACTGAAGCTTTCTTT. Encoded protein: CSVVTGDLNTEAFF. Filled out from reference TRBV29-1 and TRBJ1-1, the complete variable domain reads SAVISQKPSRDICQRGTSLTIQCQVDSQVTMMFWYRQQPGQSLTLIATANQGSEATYESGFVIDKFPISRPNLTFSTLTVSNMSPEDSSIYLCSVVTGDLNTEAFFGQGTRLTVV.

The V gene is TRBV7-6, the J gene TRBJ1-4; possible D gene TRBD1, 5 bases. Germline V gene lookup returns CDR1 SGHVS and CDR2 FNYEAQ. This CDR3 has 20 residues. V dropped 5 bases and J dropped 6 bases, with 31 bases sitting between them. The CDR3 loop reads CASSIRSRAGTGVGDEKLFF. CDR3 nucleotides: TGTGCCAGCAGCATTCGGAGCCGTGCCGGGACTGGGGTTGGGGATGAAAAACTGTTTTTT.

This chain joins TRBV11-2 and TRBJ1-1; 7 nucleotides line up with TRBD1. CDR3 size: 15 residues. V was clipped by 3 bases and J by 1 base; unmatched bases: 5. Germline V lookup: CDR1 SGHAT, CDR2 FQNNGV. The CDR3 sequence is CASSLLGTENTEAFF. The DNA of the CDR3 is TGTGCCAGCAGCTTGCTCGGGACAGAGAACACTGAAGCTTTCTTT.

This clone was seen once. The gene calls are TRBV28 and TRBJ1-3; TRBD1 aligns across 11 bases. CDR3 length: 17 residues. The trim removed 11 bases at V and 1 base at J, leaving 13 bases unmatched. Germline V gene lookup returns CDR1 MDHEN and CDR2 SYDVKM. In DNA, the CDR3 is TGTGCCGATGTCTGCGACGGGACAGGGGGGTCTGGAAACACCATATATTTT. This sequence encodes CADVCDGTGGSGNTIYF.

In its sample, this clone was seen a few times. CDR3 loop: CASSLFSTGDYGYTF. The CDR3 DNA reads TGTGCCAGCAGTTTGTTTAGTACAGGCGACTATGGCTACACCTTC. This chain links TRBV28 with TRBJ1-2, with a tentative D call TRBD1 (5 bases). CDR3 length: 15 amino acids. CDR1 is MDHEN, CDR2 SYDVKM, per germline. The ends were cut back, 3 bases at V and 3 bases at J, with 14 bases in the middle.

The genes are TRBV7-8 and TRBJ1-1; weak D call: TRBD1 (5 bases). V was trimmed by 0 bases and J by 5 bases, leaving 10 bases between them. The V gene's germline CDR1 is SGHVS and CDR2 FQNEAQ. This CDR3 contains 14 residues. CDR3 amino acids: CASSLAWGGTEAFF. The CDR3, as DNA: TGTGCCAGCAGCTTAGCGTGGGGGGGTACTGAAGCTTTCTTT. The full variable domain, its missing parts supplied by reference TRBV7-8 and TRBJ1-1, is GAGVSQSPRYKVAKRGQDVALRCDPISGHVSLFWYQQALGQGPEFLTYFQNEAQLDKSGLPSDRFFAERPEGSVSTLKIQRTQQEDSAVYLCASSLAWGGTEAFFGQGTRLTVV.

The V gene is TRBV7-9, the J gene TRBJ2-5; D is perhaps TRBD2 (6 bases). Germline values: CDR1 SEHNR, CDR2 FQNEAQ (reference sequence). Trimming took 5 bases from V and 5 from J, leaving 18 bases between them. The CDR3 is 15 residues long. In DNA, the CDR3 is TGTGCCAGCAGCACACGGGACTCCCAGCCGGAGACCCAGTACTTC. Residues: CASSTRDSQPETQYF.

This clone was counted between two and nine times. The rearrangement uses TRBV5-1 and TRBJ1-5, with D unresolved. The CDR3 spans 16 residues. Germline CDR1 SGHRS, CDR2 YFSETQ. V was trimmed by 0 bases and J by 2 bases, leaving 12 bases between them. CDR3 protein: CASSLDGPGGNQPQHF. The CDR3 bases are TGCGCCAGCAGCTTGGACGGGCCCGGGGGCAATCAGCCCCAGCATTTT.

This rearrangement joins TRBV12-3 or TRBV12-4 to TRBJ1-2, with D possibly TRBD1 on 5 matching bases. The CDR3 is made up of 11 amino acids. The V end lost 4 bases, the J end lost 7 bases, and 7 bases lay between the germline ends. The CDR3 bases are TGTGCCAGCAGTTGGGGGGGTGGCTACACCTTC. Translation: CASSWGGGYTF.

CDR3 region: CASSLRLNYNEQFF. The CDR3 DNA reads TGCGCCAGCAGCCTCAGGCTCAACTACAATGAGCAGTTCTTC. The chain couples TRBV4-1 to TRBJ2-1; D gene uncertain. Germline V gene sequence: CDR1 MGHRA, CDR2 YSYEKL. The CDR3 loop spans 14 amino acids. The V and J ends lost 4 bases and 3 bases respectively, with 10 bases between them.

The rearrangement links TRBV6-5 to TRBJ1-5; a possible D gene is TRBD1 (5 bases). Trimming left V 0 bases short and J 4 bases short, with 13 bases between. CDR3 length: 16 amino acids. Germline V gene sequence: CDR1 MNHEY, CDR2 SVGAGI. CDR3: CASSYSGDSRNQPQHF. CDR3 DNA: TGTGCCAGCAGTTACTCAGGTGACAGCAGAAATCAGCCCCAGCATTTT.

With respect to this clone: A junction boundary mismatches the germline segment, possibly from a read error. This sequence joins TRBV7-7 and TRBJ2-1; 9 positions agree with TRBD1. This CDR3 contains 13 residues. The germline gives CDR1 SSHAT, CDR2 FNYEAQ (reference sequence). DNA of the CDR3: TGTGCTAGCAGCCCGGACAGGGGAAATGAGCAGTTCTTC. Translated, it gives CASSPDRGNEQFF.

This chain uses TRBV30 with TRBJ2-1, with 7 bases aligning to TRBD2. Germline values: CDR1 GTSNPN, CDR2 SVGIG (reference sequence). V was pared by 0 bases and J by 7 bases, with 3 bases of the junction left unmatched. The CDR3 length is 13 residues. The CDR3 region has the DNA TGTGCCTGGAGTGTCCAAGCGGGGAATGAGCAGTTCTTC. Translated: CAWSVQAGNEQFF.

Concerning this clone: At one of its ends the junction is not consistent with the germline gene, which may arise from a read error. The chain has TRBV6-5 and TRBJ2-1, with TRBD2 identical over 11 bases. Germline CDR1 is MNHEY and CDR2 is SVGAGI. This CDR3 comprises 16 residues. This CDR3 is CASSYSGTSGYNEQFF. CDR3 nucleotide sequence: TGTGCCAGCAGCTACTCCGGGACTAGCGGATACAATGAGCAGTTCTTC.